These T cell receptor beta chains were read from a single sample in a study of blood T cell repertoires in COVID-19. Only in-frame clones appear in the TCRdb table, and some are missing; sequencing was by immunoSEQ multiplex PCR. The data show just under 40,000 clones, around 79% seen once. The source material was peripheral blood. Source of these receptors: a man aged 70-80 years with acute or convalescent COVID-19. CDR3s include the opening cysteine and the closing phenylalanine or tryptophan. A D gene is named only where the DNA matches it firmly. Expanded clones get a size class; other rows say once, few or many, or leave the size out.

>TRBD2|TRBJ2-1|NA|TRBV19
CASSIDLSGRADEQFF
TGTGCCAGTAGTATAGATCTTAGCGGGAGGGCGGATGAGCAGTTCTTC
>NA|TRBJ2-3|few|TRBV18
CASSPGGASTDTQYF
TGTGCCAGCTCACCTGGGGGCGCGAGCACAGATACGCAGTATTTT
>NA|TRBJ1-5|NA|TRBV7-9
CASSSHRTQPQHF
TGTGCCAGCAGCTCCCACAGGACTCAGCCCCAGCATTTT
>TRBD1|TRBJ1-2|NA|TRBV28
CASTGTDYGYTF
TGTGCCAGCACTGGGACAGACTATGGCTACACCTTC
>NA|TRBJ2-7|NA|TRBV10-1
CASRGHGGGQQYF
TGCGCCAGCAGGGGCCATGGGGGGGGCCAGCAGTACTTC
>TRBD1|TRBJ2-7|NA|TRBV2
CASRTGATYEQYF
TGTGCCAGCAGGACAGGGGCCACCTACGAGCAGTACTTC
>NA|TRBJ2-7|few|TRBV28
CASSPSEGRAYEQYF
TGTGCCAGCAGTCCCTCGGAGGGCAGAGCCTACGAGCAGTACTTC
>NA|TRBJ2-2|once|TRBV6-6
CASSPVGGNTGELFF
TGTGCCAGCAGTCCGGTCGGCGGGAACACCGGGGAGCTGTTTTTT
>TRBD1|TRBJ1-3|few|TRBV3-1/TRBV3-2
CASSLPDREANTIYF
TGTGCCAGCAGCCTGCCGGACAGGGAAGCAAACACCATATATTTT
>NA|TRBJ1-2|NA|TRBV15
CATSRASGGYTF
TGTGCCACCAGCAGAGCCTCGGGTGGCTACACCTTC
>NA|TRBJ2-1|NA|TRBV6-4
CASSALASTYNEQFF
TGTGCCAGCAGTGCCCTAGCGTCAACCTACAATGAGCAGTTCTTC
>TRBD1|TRBJ1-5|once|TRBV10-3
CAISSDTTGLGGPQHF
TGTGCCATCAGTTCCGACACGACAGGGCTCGGGGGGCCCCAGCATTTT
>NA|TRBJ1-2|NA|TRBV6-2/TRBV6-3
CASSYFGISGYTF
TGTGCCAGCAGTTACTTCGGGATTTCGGGCTACACCTTC
>TRBD1|TRBJ1-1|NA|TRBV10-3
CAISKDRGNTEAFF
TGTGCCATCAGTAAGGACAGGGGGAACACTGAAGCTTTCTTT
>NA|TRBJ1-2|NA|TRBV5-4
CASSDEGWSGYTF
TGTGCCAGCAGCGATGAGGGATGGAGTGGCTACACCTTC
>TRBD2|TRBJ2-1|NA|TRBV5-1
CASNQAGVTYNEQFF
TGCGCCAGCAACCAAGCGGGAGTCACCTACAATGAGCAGTTCTTC
>NA|TRBJ2-1|NA|TRBV25-1
CASSEFMGANEQFF
TGTGCCAGCAGTGAATTTATGGGGGCTAATGAGCAGTTCTTC
>TRBD2|TRBJ2-2|NA|TRBV28
CASSTGLAGGYTGELFF
TGTGCCAGCAGCACGGGACTAGCGGGAGGGTACACCGGGGAGCTGTTTTTT
>TRBD2|TRBJ2-5|NA|TRBV28
CASSLRLAGVQETQYF
TGTGCCAGCAGTTTGCGACTAGCGGGCGTCCAAGAGACCCAGTACTTC
>TRBD2|TRBJ2-3|few|TRBV13
CASSPGTSGTPTYF
TGTGCCAGCAGCCCTGGGACTAGCGGTACTCCGACCTATTTT
>TRBD1|TRBJ2-5|few|TRBV5-4
CASSRGQAGETQYF
TGTGCCAGCAGCCGAGGACAGGCGGGTGAGACCCAGTACTTC
>TRBD1|TRBJ2-7|NA|TRBV13
CASRRKGTGSSYEQYF
TGTGCCAGCAGACGAAAGGGGACAGGGAGCTCCTACGAGCAGTACTTC
>NA|TRBJ2-1|once|TRBV3-1/TRBV3-2
CASSQNPSSYNEQFF
TGTGCCAGCAGCCAAAACCCTAGCTCCTACAATGAGCAGTTCTTC
>NA|TRBJ2-7|NA|TRBV6-6
CASSYPTSGLYEQYF
TGTGCCAGCAGTTATCCAACAAGCGGCCTCTACGAGCAGTACTTC
>NA|TRBJ1-2|NA|TRBV27
CASSNSYGYTF
TGTGCCAGCAGTAACAGTTATGGCTACACCTTC
>NA|TRBJ2-7|few|TRBV5-6
CASSSKTTYEQYF
TGTGCCAGCAGCTCGAAGACTACCTACGAGCAGTACTTC
>TRBD1|TRBJ1-3|few|TRBV7-2
CASSLVTGGANTIYF
TGTGCCAGCAGCTTAGTGACAGGGGGCGCGAACACCATATATTTT
>TRBD1|TRBJ1-3|NA|TRBV5-6
CASSFRDRGYSGNTIYF
TGTGCCAGCAGCTTCCGGGACAGGGGTTATTCTGGAAACACCATATATTTT
>NA|TRBJ2-3|NA|TRBV29-1
CSAAGSGPRLDTQYF
TGCAGCGCTGCAGGTTCAGGGCCTCGATTAGATACGCAGTATTTT
>TRBD2|TRBJ2-3|NA|TRBV5-4
CASILAGDGTDTQYF
TGTGCCAGCATCCTAGCGGGAGACGGCACAGATACGCAGTATTTT
>NA|TRBJ2-5|NA|TRBV6-2/TRBV6-3
CASSYTGGRSETQYF
TGTGCCAGCAGTTATACCGGGGGTCGGTCGGAGACCCAGTACTTC
>NA|TRBJ2-7|NA|TRBV28
CASSLGGHTYEQYF
TGTGCCAGCAGTTTAGGGGGACATACCTACGAGCAGTACTTC
>TRBD2|TRBJ2-1|NA|TRBV19
CASSTLTSVYNEQFF
TGTGCCAGTAGTACCTTGACTAGCGTCTACAATGAGCAGTTCTTC
>TRBD2|TRBJ2-2|few|TRBV7-3
CASSRGLAGGFGELFF
TGTGCCAGCAGCCGGGGACTAGCGGGAGGGTTCGGGGAGCTGTTTTTT
>NA|TRBJ1-4|once|TRBV9
CASSVGGANEKLFF
TGTGCCAGCAGCGTTGGAGGTGCCAATGAAAAACTGTTTTTT
>TRBD2|TRBJ2-3|NA|TRBV13
CASSSWTSFADTQYF
TGTGCCAGCAGCTCTTGGACTAGCTTCGCAGATACGCAGTATTTT
>TRBD1|TRBJ1-5|few|TRBV23-1
CASTRTQGRDQPQHF
TGCGCCAGCACCAGAACACAGGGGCGTGATCAGCCCCAGCATTTT
>TRBD1|TRBJ2-1|NA|TRBV7-3
CASSSLGQGANNEQFF
TGTGCCAGCAGCTCCCTGGGACAGGGGGCCAACAATGAGCAGTTCTTC
>NA|TRBJ2-1|NA|TRBV29-1
CSVHPGTEQFF
TGCAGCGTTCACCCTGGGACAGAGCAGTTCTTC
>NA|TRBJ1-4|NA|TRBV4-1
CASSQDRANEKLFF
TGCGCCAGCAGCCAAGACAGGGCAAATGAAAAACTGTTTTTT
>NA|TRBJ2-1|NA|TRBV29-1
CSVRPAGRYNEQFF
TGCAGCGTGCGCCCAGCGGGTAGGTACAATGAGCAGTTCTTC
>NA|TRBJ2-5|NA|TRBV27
CASSSGPRGTQYF
TGTGCCAGCAGCTCGGGACCCAGGGGGACCCAGTACTTC
>NA|TRBJ1-2|once|TRBV7-2
CASSLGGGGSYGYTF
TGTGCCAGCAGCTTAGGAGGGGGGGGTAGCTATGGCTACACCTTC
>TRBD1|TRBJ2-2|NA|TRBV5-6
CASDRGYTGELFF
TGTGCCAGCGACAGGGGATACACCGGGGAGCTGTTTTTT
>TRBD1|TRBJ2-7|NA|TRBV5-1
CASSLGGTGFDEQYF
TGCGCCAGCAGCTTGGGTGGGACAGGGTTCGACGAGCAGTACTTC
>TRBD1|TRBJ2-1|NA|TRBV6-1
CASSEASRDRVSYNEQFF
TGTGCCAGCAGTGAAGCGAGCCGGGACAGGGTCTCCTACAATGAGCAGTTCTTC
>NA|TRBJ1-1|once|TRBV10-1
CASSEEGDPTEAFF
TGCGCCAGCAGTGAGGAAGGGGATCCCACTGAAGCTTTCTTT